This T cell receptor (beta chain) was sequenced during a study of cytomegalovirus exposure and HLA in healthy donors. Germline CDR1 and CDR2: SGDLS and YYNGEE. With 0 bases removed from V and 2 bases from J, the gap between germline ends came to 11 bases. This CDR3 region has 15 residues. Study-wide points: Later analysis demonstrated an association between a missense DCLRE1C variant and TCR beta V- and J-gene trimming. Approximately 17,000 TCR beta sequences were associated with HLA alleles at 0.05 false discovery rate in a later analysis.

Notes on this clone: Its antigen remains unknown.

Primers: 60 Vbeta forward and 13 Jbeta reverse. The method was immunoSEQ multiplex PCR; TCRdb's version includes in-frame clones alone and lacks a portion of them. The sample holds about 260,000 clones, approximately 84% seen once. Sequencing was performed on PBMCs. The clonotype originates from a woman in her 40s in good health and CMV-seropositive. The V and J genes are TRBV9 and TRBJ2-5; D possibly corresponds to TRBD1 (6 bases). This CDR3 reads CASSVGQQGQETQYF. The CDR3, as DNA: TGTGCCAGCAGCGTAGGACAACAGGGTCAAGAGACCCAGTACTTC.